The present T cell receptor (beta chain) was sequenced within a study of untreated major depressive disorder. Typically 90% to 95% of enriched cells were CD4+. The repertoire was sequenced with immunoSEQ multiplex PCR; TCRdb's copy has only in-frame clones and lacks some. Here the sample spans under 20,000 clones, about 92% being singletons. Germline values: CDR1 GTSNPN, CDR2 SVGIG (reference sequence). Losses at the gene ends were 6 bases for V and 4 bases for J; bases not matched to a gene: 2. This CDR3 is built from 12 residues. On this clone: Antigen: not known.

Regarding the study as a whole: Compared with controls, depressed patients showed more TRBV05-01 (Vbeta 5.1) usage in CD4+ T cells.

The rearrangement joins TRBV30 to TRBJ1-3; 8 bases fit TRBD1. The TCR sequence derives from a woman between 40 and 55 years old with major depressive disorder. Sequencing was performed on CD4+ T cells from PBMCs. The CDR3 DNA is TGTGCCTGTTGGACAGGGGGAAACACCATATATTTT. This translates into CACWTGGNTIYF.